The rows below give T cell receptor beta chains drawn from one sample of a study of T-cell memory formation after mild COVID-19. Via MiXCR, TCRdb re-called the 5' RACE reads, giving one row per CDR3 protein. Here the sample spans some 330,000 distinct CDR3 sequences, roughly 21% being singletons. Sequencing was carried out using PBMCs or a T cell subset sorted from them (not recorded which). The receptors were gathered from an adult woman who had mild COVID-19 (a few samples of this study predate the infection). Cell type and time point are not known. Each CDR3 is given with its conserved first and last residue.

TRBV6-5,CASSYLRQGEGYTF
TRBV30,CAWSVYPSGRDEQFF
TRBV12-3/TRBV12-4,CASSQTERYEQYF
TRBV7-9,CASSYNEQFF
TRBV3-1,CASTKGRNNQPQHF
TRBV7-9,CASSLLGAEQFF
TRBV20-1,CSATLSRSYNEQFF
TRBV7-6,CASSFSPPAGQFYEQYF
TRBV7-9,CASSSARGLAGGVSYNEQFF
TRBV5-1,CASSLGTEQFF
TRBV6-2/TRBV6-3,CASSYMRLAGSEQYF
TRBV4-1,CASSPTGASSYEQYF
TRBV4-2,CASSHAFNGELFF
TRBV6-5,CASSYHSGFDEQFF
TRBV20-1,CSASPEVAGNSYEQYF
TRBV13,CASRPTHDYEQYF
TRBV7-9,CASSSRLAGRSGANVLTF
TRBV10-3,CAISESIGTGAGEQYF
TRBV7-6,CASSLRGTSKETQYF
TRBV20-1,CSATSSGRAWETQYF
TRBV4-1,CASSQEGGGYGAKNIQYF
TRBV7-2,CASSSGVGYGYTF
TRBV6-6,CASSHDGGPAYEQYF
TRBV5-1,CASSLATQGAETQYF
TRBV20-1,CSAPYGGYTF
TRBV6-5,CASSYSIGSGGTEAFF
TRBV25-1,CASSGQVETQYF
TRBV11-2,CASSPQAYGYTF
TRBV27,CASSLRWAQGPASYNEQFF
TRBV3-1,CASSQVSWLAGANTGELFF
TRBV4-2,CASSHGTSGLLPYEQYF
TRBV7-8,CASSLASPGQGASQVYQETQYF
TRBV12-3/TRBV12-4,CASRSTGQETQYF
TRBV12-3/TRBV12-4,CASSLQGVNGYTF
TRBV5-6,CASSWGQVTEAFF
TRBV12-3/TRBV12-4,CASTRTGADQPQHF
TRBV7-9,CASSPDRIGIYEQYF
TRBV14,CASSQENSYNSPLHF
TRBV7-9,CASSSSLGARDTQYF
TRBV12-3/TRBV12-4,CASSPAGDTQYF
TRBV5-1,CASSLDRGNTEAFF
TRBV2,CASSERAISYGYTF
TRBV7-9,CASSFPGTEQYF
TRBV7-9,CASSKTGGDYGYTF
TRBV2,CASSAGQFSYEQYF
TRBV6-5,CASRTTATNTEAFF
TRBV6-2/TRBV6-3,CASSYSTYGYTF
TRBV4-2,CASSPAGLAGGHTDTQYF
TRBV4-1,CASSQRQGANYGYTF
TRBV7-2,CASSLEGGGPYEQYF